What follows is one TCR beta chain and its context. Its antigen is currently unknown. This sample is part of a study of blood T cells in healthy people across ages. General observations from the study: Without sorted subsets, naive and antigen-experienced compartments could not be conclusively compared. Per million T cells, TCR beta diversity dropped roughly linearly as age increased. CMV status of donors was unknown, possibly confounding expanded clonotype changes.

Germline CDR1 and CDR2: SGHTA and FQGNSA. J was trimmed by 7 bases and V by 3 bases; bases with no gene match: 5. The CDR3 is 14 amino acids. Using a J-beta primer mix together with a sample-barcoded 5' primer, a second PCR was run for roughly 6 to 12 cycles. Carrying 12 random nucleotides, a template-switch adaptor labeled each individual cDNA molecule. TCRdb redid the calling of the 5' RACE reads with MiXCR, one entry per CDR3 protein. Here the sample spans about 1.6 million distinct CDR3 sequences, about 31% being singletons. The sample was blood. The receptor's source is a woman in her twenties or thirties in good health. This rearrangement joins TRBV7-2 to TRBJ1-4, with 7 bases matching TRBD1. CDR3 nucleotides: TGTGCCAGCAGCTTGAGGGGGCGTTTTGAAAAACTGTTTTTT. It specifies CASSLRGRFEKLFF.